Below, 14 T cell receptor beta chains from the same sample are listed, as sequenced in a study of T cells in Graves' hyperthyroidism and ophthalmopathy. TCR beta CDR3 region amplification was performed from RNA transcripts. Primed by the HTBI set, a first-round RT-PCR was run on the TCR CDR3. TCRdb re-called the multiplex PCR reads through MiXCR, storing one row per CDR3 protein. The sample has roughly 57,000 distinct CDR3 sequences; roughly 50% are singletons. The specimen sequenced was blood. Every receptor here comes from a woman in her fifties or sixties with Graves' ophthalmopathy.

This clonotype was recorded at least ten times. This chain uses TRBV5-4 with TRBJ1-2; possible D gene TRBD1, 5 bases. The CDR3 contains 13 residues. Trimming removed 3 bases from V and 5 bases from J, with 11 bases in between. CDR1 and CDR2 (germline): SGHNT, YYREEE (reference sequence). The CDR3 DNA reads TGTGCCAGCAGCTCCCCGGCAGGGTATGGCTACACCTTC. Residues: CASSSPAGYGYTF.

This clonotype was detected only once. This chain joins TRBV5-1 and TRBJ1-2; 8 nucleotides agree with TRBD1. The CDR3 spans 14 residues. Germline loops: CDR1 SGHRS, CDR2 YFSETQ. J was trimmed by 8 bases and V by 5 bases; bases with no gene match: 11. Here the CDR3 reads CASRGGQGAKGYTF. The DNA for the CDR3 is TGCGCCAGCAGGGGTGGACAGGGAGCGAAAGGCTACACCTTC.

This clonotype has ten or more counts. CDR3 sequence reads: CASSFRETQYF. The CDR3 bases are TGTGCCAGCAGCTTTCGGGAGACCCAGTACTTC. The chain combines TRBV13 with TRBJ2-5; D uncertain. V shed 3 bases and J shed 5 bases, with 4 bases lying between them. The CDR3 sequence is 11 residues long. Germline V gene data show CDR1 as PRHDT and CDR2 as FYEKMQ (reference sequence).

This chain links TRBV3-1 with TRBJ2-1; 7 bases map to TRBD1. From germline, CDR1 is LGHDT and CDR2 YNNKEL (reference sequence). This CDR3 comprises 14 residues. J was trimmed by 4 bases and V by 5 bases; bases with no gene match: 5. This chain's CDR3 is CASSFGQAYNEQFF. CDR3 nucleotide sequence: TGTGCCAGCAGCTTCGGACAGGCATACAATGAGCAGTTCTTC.

This clonotype occurred a few times. The genes are TRBV7-2 and TRBJ1-5; no definite D call. CDR1 and CDR2 (germline): SGHTA, FQGNSA. The CDR3 runs 15 residues. V lost 3 bases, J lost 6 bases, and 15 bases lay in between. The CDR3 nucleotides read TGTGCCAGCAGCTTGGATTTCGCGGGAACTCAGCCCCAGCATTTT. It encodes CASSLDFAGTQPQHF.

The count of this clonotype is one. V is TRBV5-1 and J is TRBJ2-7, with 8 bases that match TRBD2. CDR1 is SGHRS and CDR2 is YFSETQ in the germline V gene. The CDR3 length is 13 residues. J was trimmed by 5 bases and V by 7 bases; bases with no gene match: 8. The CDR3 nucleotides are TGCGCCAGCCGGGAGGGGGGGGAAGACGAGCAGTACTTC. Translated, it gives CASREGGEDEQYF.

This chain uses TRBV7-9 with TRBJ2-5, with D tentatively TRBD2 (5 bases). The CDR3 totals 12 residues. CDR1 is SEHNR, CDR2 FQNEAQ, per germline (reference sequence). Trimming stripped 3 bases from V and 5 bases from J, with 7 bases between. In DNA, the CDR3 is TGTGCCAGCAGCTTGAGGGTGGAGACCCAGTACTTC. Translating it yields CASSLRVETQYF.

This clonotype was recorded at least ten times. V usage is TRBV11-2 and J usage is TRBJ1-2, with D unclear. Germline CDR1 and CDR2: SGHAT and FQNNGV. The CDR3 is 13 residues long. The V gene lost 0 bases and the J gene lost 4 bases, with 6 bases spanning the gap. The CDR3 spells CASSLDLGYGYTF. The CDR3 region has the DNA TGTGCCAGCAGCTTAGATTTAGGCTATGGCTACACCTTC.

This clonotype came up many times. The chain joins TRBV6-1 to TRBJ1-2; TRBD1 is a possible D gene (5 bases). Trimming removed 2 bases from V and 8 bases from J, with 15 bases in between. Germline V lookup: CDR1 MNHNS, CDR2 SASEGT. This CDR3 comprises 14 residues. DNA for the CDR3: TGTGCCAGCAGTGAATCGGGGGGGTGGGGCGGCTACACCTTC. This translates into CASSESGGWGGYTF.

The V call is TRBV13, the J call TRBJ1-1; 9 bases align to TRBD1. CDR1 and CDR2 (germline): PRHDT, FYEKMQ (reference sequence). V shed 5 bases, J shed 0 bases, and the junction held 7 bases outside the gene matches. The CDR3 is 16 amino acids. The CDR3 is CASSRGTGSLNTEAFF. In DNA form, the CDR3 reads TGTGCCAGCAGCCGCGGGACAGGGTCCTTGAACACTGAAGCTTTCTTT.

This chain connects TRBV7-7 to TRBJ2-1; 13 nucleotides agree with TRBD2. V lost 5 bases and J lost 0; bases outside the gene matches: 7. The germline V gene has CDR1 SSHAT and CDR2 FNYEAQ (reference sequence). CDR3 length equals 18 residues. The chain's CDR3 is CASSLGLAGVSSYNEQFF. In DNA, the CDR3 is TGTGCCAGCAGCCTTGGACTAGCGGGGGTCAGCTCCTACAATGAGCAGTTCTTC.

The genes are TRBV7-2 and TRBJ2-5, with TRBD2 identical over 7 bases. CDR3 size: 15 residues. Germline V gene sequence: CDR1 SGHTA, CDR2 FQGNSA. V was pared by 5 bases and J by 4 bases, with 10 bases of the junction left unmatched. The CDR3 region is CASSLWGGALETQYF. CDR3 sequence (DNA): TGTGCCAGCAGCCTGTGGGGGGGTGCTTTAGAGACCCAGTACTTC. Combining the CDR3 with reference TRBV7-2 and TRBJ2-5 gives the whole variable domain GAGVSQSPSNKVTEKGKDVELRCDPISGHTALYWYRQSLGQGLEFLIYFQGNSAPDKSGLPSDRFSAERTGGSVSTLTIQRTQQEDSAVYLCASSLWGGALETQYFGPGTRLLVL.

This clonotype was found once. This chain joins TRBV20-1 and TRBJ2-7, with D perhaps matching TRBD2 (7 bases). Germline V CDR1 and CDR2: DFQATT, SNEGSKA (reference sequence). The CDR3 covers 14 residues. V shed 4 bases and J shed 9 bases, with 22 bases lying between them. DNA of the CDR3: TGCAGTGCTAAGAAGGGAGGGGGTGGGGCGAGGCAGTACTTC. Translated, it gives CSAKKGGGGARQYF.

Only one count was recorded for this clonotype. J is TRBJ1-2 and V is TRBV29-1; D is perhaps TRBD1 (6 bases). The CDR3 is 12 residues long. The germline V gene encodes CDR1 SQVTM and CDR2 ANQGSEA. The germline V and J ends were trimmed by 6 bases and 8 bases, with 16 bases remaining between them. This chain's CDR3 is CSVAQGLTGYTF. The DNA for the CDR3 is TGCAGCGTGGCACAGGGATTAACCGGCTACACCTTC.